Below, 31 T cell receptor beta chains from the same sample are listed, as sequenced in a study of beta chain features in type 1 diabetes. All of the isolated RNA was reverse transcribed, so expressed TCRB transcripts were sequenced. Assay: immunoSEQ multiplex PCR; the TCRdb copy retains only in-frame clones and omits some. The sample records 160,000 or so clones, roughly 9% being singletons. Study observations and caveats: Type 1 diabetes patients had TCRB CDR3s that were shorter (moderately but significantly so) in all four CD4+ subsets.

Antigen specificity for these receptors is unknown. The material sequenced was central memory CD4+ T cells from blood. All receptors come from a woman in her twenties or thirties with type 1 diabetes.

The table lists this clone with many counts. The rearrangement links TRBV18 to TRBJ1-4; D is uncertain. Germline CDR1 KGHSH, CDR2 LQKENI. V gave up 2 bases and J gave up 3 bases, with 4 bases separating them. There are 13 residues in the CDR3. As DNA, the CDR3 is TGTGCCAGCTCACCAGCAGCTAATGAAAAACTGTTTTTT. It is translated as CASSPAANEKLFF.

J is TRBJ2-7 and V is TRBV28, with TRBD2 identical over 8 bases. The ends lost 3 bases at V and 0 bases at J; junction bases unmatched: 1. The CDR3 is made up of 14 amino acids. Germline V gene lookup returns CDR1 MDHEN and CDR2 SYDVKM. The CDR3 DNA reads TGTGCCAGCAGTTTTAGCGGGAACTCCTACGAGCAGTACTTC. Amino acid sequence: CASSFSGNSYEQYF.

This clone has only a few counts. The rearrangement uses TRBV9 and TRBJ1-4; possibly TRBD1 for D (5 bases). From germline, CDR1 is SGDLS and CDR2 YYNGEE. The germline V and J ends were trimmed by 0 bases and 10 bases, with 13 bases remaining between them. The CDR3 runs to 14 residues. CDR3 nucleotides: TGTGCCAGCAGCGTAGTGGAGGGGAGTGGAAAACTGTTTTTT. It translates to CASSVVEGSGKLFF.

This chain connects TRBV7-3 to TRBJ2-7, with 7 bases that match TRBD1. With V trimmed by 5 bases and J by 1 base, 5 bases remained unmatched. Germline CDR1 and CDR2: SGHTA and FQGTGA. The CDR3 has 14 amino acids. CDR3 region: CASSQTGSSYEQYF. Written as DNA, the CDR3 is TGTGCCAGCAGCCAGACAGGGTCGTCCTACGAGCAGTACTTC. Full variable domain (remainder filled in from reference TRBV7-3 and TRBJ2-7): GAGVSQTPSNKVTEKGKYVELRCDPISGHTALYWYRQSLGQGPEFLIYFQGTGAADDSGLPNDRFFAVRPEGSVSTLKIQRTERGDSAVYLCASSQTGSSYEQYFGPGTRLTVT.

This clone was detected a few times. This chain links TRBV27 with TRBJ2-5; the match to TRBD1 covers 7 bases. The CDR3 loop spans 16 amino acids. V shed 6 bases, J shed 1 base, and the junction held 11 bases outside the gene matches. Per germline, CDR1 MNHEY and CDR2 SMNVEV (reference sequence). The CDR3 DNA reads as TGTGCCAGCAGCCTCTTTACCGGGACAGCCCAAGAGACCCAGTACTTC. This encodes CASSLFTGTAQETQYF.

This clone was counted only a few times. The chain carries TRBV7-2 and TRBJ1-5; tentative D call: TRBD1 (5 bases). The CDR3 runs 16 residues. Germline assignment: CDR1 SGHTA and CDR2 FQGNSA. The V gene lost 5 bases and the J gene lost 5 bases, with 19 bases spanning the gap. The CDR3 nucleotides are TGTGCCAGCAGCCCAAGGAGGGACTCCTCGTATCAGCCCCAGCATTTT. Translation: CASSPRRDSSYQPQHF.

V gene TRBV6-5 combines with J gene TRBJ2-3, with a tentative D call TRBD2 (6 bases). CDR1 MNHEY and CDR2 SVGAGI come from the germline V gene. Trimming removed 6 bases at V and 2 bases at J, with 12 bases between. The CDR3 covers 14 residues. The DNA for the CDR3 is TGTGCCAGCAGCCGGGAGTTTAACACAGATACGCAGTATTTT. It is translated as CASSREFNTDTQYF.

Notes on this clone: In the same sample, other DNA sequences code for this CDR3. The rearrangement joins TRBV5-1 to TRBJ1-4; 8 nucleotides match TRBD1. CDR1 is SGHRS and CDR2 is YFSETQ in the germline V gene. J was trimmed by 0 bases and V by 2 bases; bases with no gene match: 0. The CDR3 sequence is 15 residues long. The CDR3 region is CASSLQGATNEKLFF. As DNA, the CDR3 is TGCGCCAGCAGCTTACAGGGGGCAACTAATGAAAAACTGTTTTTT. The variable domain in full, completed from reference TRBV5-1 and TRBJ1-4, reads KAGVTQTPRYLIKTRGQQVTLSCSPISGHRSVSWYQQTPGQGLQFLFEYFSETQRNKGNFPGRFSGRQFSNSRSEMNVSTLELGDSALYLCASSLQGATNEKLFFGSGTQLSVL.

J is TRBJ1-5 and V is TRBV5-1, with 9 bases aligning to TRBD1. Per the germline V gene, CDR1 is SGHRS and CDR2 is YFSETQ. This CDR3 has 15 residues. Trimming cost V 0 bases and J 7 bases; bases outside gene matches: 5. CDR3 bases: TGCGCCAGCAGCTTGGAGACAGGGGGAAACCAGCCCCAGCATTTT. This translates into CASSLETGGNQPQHF.

The chain is built from TRBV30 and TRBJ1-2; tentative D call: TRBD1 (5 bases). V gave up 0 bases and J gave up 4 bases, with 9 bases separating them. The CDR3 loop spans 13 amino acids. CDR1 and CDR2 (germline): GTSNPN, SVGIG (reference sequence). The CDR3 here is CAWSVQETYGYTF. CDR3 in DNA: TGTGCCTGGAGTGTACAGGAAACCTATGGCTACACCTTC.

V is TRBV28 and J is TRBJ1-1; 8 bases line up with TRBD1. The V and J ends lost 7 bases and 4 bases, in that order; junction bases with no gene match: 2. Germline CDR1 reads MDHEN; CDR2 reads SYDVKM. The length of the CDR3 is 12 residues. DNA of the CDR3: TGTGCCAGCACTACAGGGGGCACTGAAGCTTTCTTT. This encodes CASTTGGTEAFF.

Of note for this clone: An end of the junction differs from the germline gene, which may be a read error. V and J are TRBV7-7 and TRBJ2-1; 12 bases are a match to TRBD2. The CDR3 extends over 15 amino acids. From germline, CDR1 is SSHAT and CDR2 FNYEAQ (reference sequence). DNA for the CDR3: TGTGCTAGCAGCTTAGGACTAGCGGGGAACAATGAGCAGTTCTTC. Its translation: CASSLGLAGNNEQFF.

J is TRBJ2-7 and V is TRBV21-1; the tabulated D call, TRBD2, remains unverified against the DNA. TRBV21-1 is flagged as a pseudogene. The CDR3 is 14 residues long. Written as DNA, the CDR3 is TGTGCCAGCAGCATGAGGGAACCCTGCTACGAGCAGTACTTC. It translates to CASSMREPCYEQYF.

The genes are TRBV7-8 and TRBJ1-5, with 7 bases lining up with TRBD1. This CDR3 is built from 15 residues. The germline CDR1 and CDR2 sequences are SGHVS and FQNEAQ. The junction had 10 bases not matched to a gene; V was cut back by 5 bases and J by 6 bases. The CDR3 protein is CASSQSRGLGQPQHF. CDR3 coding DNA: TGTGCCAGCAGCCAGAGTAGGGGGCTGGGTCAGCCCCAGCATTTT.

V gene TRBV6-5 combines with J gene TRBJ2-3, with D possibly being TRBD2 (7 bases). The CDR3 loop spans 15 amino acids. The V gene's germline CDR1 is MNHEY and CDR2 SVGAGI. With 4 bases removed from V and 4 bases from J, the gap between germline ends came to 15 bases. The CDR3 sequence: CASSWGREPADTQYF. Written as DNA, the CDR3 is TGTGCCAGCAGTTGGGGGCGGGAGCCCGCAGATACGCAGTATTTT.

This clone was detected a few times. The rearrangement joins TRBV7-2 to TRBJ2-7, with D tentatively TRBD2 (5 bases). V dropped 4 bases and J dropped 1 base, with 14 bases sitting between them. The germline CDR1 and CDR2 sequences are SGHTA and FQGNSA. The CDR3 is made up of 15 amino acids. CDR3 DNA: TGTGCCAGCAGCTGGACCCGGGGTGTTTCCTACGAGCAGTACTTC. Translated: CASSWTRGVSYEQYF. Complete variable domain (other parts from reference TRBV7-2 and TRBJ2-7): GAGVSQSPSNKVTEKGKDVELRCDPISGHTALYWYRQSLGQGLEFLIYFQGNSAPDKSGLPSDRFSAERTGGSVSTLTIQRTQQEDSAVYLCASSWTRGVSYEQYFGPGTRLTVT.

A few counts support this clone. The V call is TRBV28, the J call TRBJ2-2, with D possibly being TRBD2 (5 bases). There are 16 residues in the CDR3. V lost 5 bases and J 7 bases, leaving 20 bases between the germline ends. Germline-derived CDR1 and CDR2 are MDHEN and SYDVKM. The CDR3 DNA reads TGTGCCAGCAGTCCGTTCACGGGGAGAGCTTTCGGGGAGCTGTTTTTT. Translated, it gives CASSPFTGRAFGELFF.

This clone appeared once. The rearrangement uses TRBV6-5 and TRBJ2-3, with TRBD2 identical over 9 bases. Germline lookup yields CDR1 MNHEY and CDR2 SVGAGI. The trim removed 6 bases at V and 6 bases at J, leaving 4 bases unmatched. This CDR3 has 13 residues. CDR3 coding DNA: TGTGCCAGCAGGGTAGCGGGAGCTGATACGCAGTATTTT. It yields the protein CASRVAGADTQYF.

The CDR3 loop reads CASTDGQGSYEQYF. The CDR3 DNA follows: TGTGCCAGCACTGACGGACAGGGGAGCTACGAGCAGTACTTC. This chain uses TRBV2 with TRBJ2-7; 9 nucleotides agree with TRBD1. V lost 7 bases and J lost 3; bases outside the gene matches: 7. Germline CDR1 and CDR2: SNHLY and FYNNEI. The CDR3 length is 14 residues.

This clone occurred a few times. The rearrangement uses TRBV5-1 and TRBJ1-1; the match to TRBD1 covers 8 bases. V trimming: 2 bases; J trimming: 4 bases; junction bases outside the gene matches: 4. Germline V CDR1 and CDR2: SGHRS, YFSETQ. The CDR3 runs to 14 residues. CDR3 sequence (DNA): TGCGCCAGCAGCTTACAGGGGGATGGCACTGAAGCTTTCTTT. This translates into CASSLQGDGTEAFF. Supplemented by reference TRBV5-1 and TRBJ1-1, the full variable domain reads KAGVTQTPRYLIKTRGQQVTLSCSPISGHRSVSWYQQTPGQGLQFLFEYFSETQRNKGNFPGRFSGRQFSNSRSEMNVSTLELGDSALYLCASSLQGDGTEAFFGQGTRLTVV.

The chain recombines TRBV7-2 with TRBJ1-1, with 7 bases fitting TRBD1. The CDR3 extends over 13 amino acids. CDR1 and CDR2 (germline): SGHTA, FQGNSA. Trimming removed 5 bases from V and 5 bases from J; junction bases left unmatched: 5. DNA of the CDR3: TGTGCCAGCAGCAAGACAGGGAGGACTGAAGCTTTCTTT. It yields the protein CASSKTGRTEAFF.

The V and J genes are TRBV18 and TRBJ2-7; 14 bases align to TRBD2. After removal of 2 bases from V and 6 bases from J, the junction contained 0 bases not matched to a gene. Germline V gives CDR1 KGHSH, CDR2 LQKENI. The CDR3 is 14 residues long. The DNA for the CDR3 is TGTGCCAGCTCACCAGGGACTAGCGGGAGCGAGCAGTACTTC. Translation gives CASSPGTSGSEQYF.

The chain recombines TRBV2 with TRBJ2-6, with D unclear. Trimming pared 4 bases from V and 0 bases from J, leaving 7 bases between. CDR1 is SNHLY, CDR2 FYNNEI, per germline. CDR3 length equals 15 residues. The CDR3 DNA reads TGTGCCAGCAGTGTACAGAGCTCTGGGGCCAACGTCCTGACTTTC. Encoded protein: CASSVQSSGANVLTF. The whole variable domain, remainder taken from reference TRBV2 and TRBJ2-6, is EPEVTQTPSHQVTQMGQEVILRCVPISNHLYFYWYRQILGQKVEFLVSFYNNEISEKSEIFDDQFSVERPDGSNFTLKIRSTKLEDSAMYFCASSVQSSGANVLTFGAGSRLTVL.

V gene TRBV5-6 combines with J gene TRBJ2-5; a weak D match, TRBD1 (5 bases). The CDR3 is 13 amino acids. Germline CDR1 SGHDT, CDR2 YYEEEE. Deletions cut 0 bases from V and 5 bases from J, with 8 bases between. CDR3 DNA sequence: TGTGCCAGCAGCTTGGGCAGGGATGAGACCCAGTACTTC. Translating it yields CASSLGRDETQYF.

This clone was observed a handful of times. The chain employs TRBV7-6 and TRBJ2-1; possibly TRBD2 for D (6 bases). The CDR3 is 13 residues long. Germline V lookup: CDR1 SGHVS, CDR2 FNYEAQ. The V end lost 3 bases, the J end lost 9 bases, and 12 bases lay between the germline ends. The CDR3 loop reads CASSFLPGSEQFF. In DNA form, the CDR3 reads TGTGCCAGCAGCTTCCTGCCCGGGAGTGAGCAGTTCTTC.

This clone appeared a few times. The rearrangement joins TRBV15 to TRBJ2-5; D might be TRBD2 (5 bases). Germline V gives CDR1 LNHNV, CDR2 YYDKDF (reference sequence). CDR3 length: 14 amino acids. Trimming shortened V by 0 bases and J by 5 bases, and 10 bases separated the two germline ends. CDR3 region: CATSRDRGLETQYF. The CDR3 DNA follows: TGTGCCACCAGCAGAGATCGAGGGTTGGAGACCCAGTACTTC.

This clone was seen more than once but under ten times. This chain links TRBV28 with TRBJ2-7; tentative D call: TRBD2 (6 bases). Trimming took off 3 bases at V and 5 bases at J, with 14 bases between the two ends. CDR1 is MDHEN, CDR2 SYDVKM, per germline. CDR3 length: 14 residues. The CDR3 loop reads CASSFLGGVNEQYF. The CDR3 coding sequence is TGTGCCAGCAGTTTTCTCGGGGGTGTCAACGAGCAGTACTTC.

CDR3 sequence: CSVGNPSSSGNTIYF. CDR3 sequence (DNA): TGCAGCGTTGGTAACCCCAGTTCCTCTGGAAACACCATATATTTT. J is TRBJ1-3 and V is TRBV29-1; D unclear. Germline V gives CDR1 SQVTM, CDR2 ANQGSEA. This CDR3 has 15 amino acids. V was clipped by 4 bases and J by 0 bases, with 13 bases between them.

The genes are TRBV25-1 and TRBJ2-5; tentatively, D is TRBD2 (5 bases). The CDR3 loop spans 12 amino acids. The V and J ends lost 4 bases and 7 bases respectively, with 10 bases between them. Per germline, CDR1 MGHDK and CDR2 SYGVNS. This CDR3 reads CASSASGGTQYF. In DNA, the CDR3 is TGTGCCAGCAGTGCTAGTGGAGGGACCCAGTACTTC.

The V and J genes are TRBV10-2 and TRBJ2-1; D gene uncertain. Germline V gives CDR1 WSHSY, CDR2 SAAADI. The CDR3 totals 11 residues. V shed 7 bases and J shed 6 bases, with 7 bases lying between them. In nucleotides, the CDR3 is TGCGCCAGCATGCGAGGCAATGAGCAGTTCTTC. The encoded protein is CASMRGNEQFF.

This clone showed up just a few times. J is TRBJ2-7 and V is TRBV5-6, with TRBD1 matching over 9 bases. The CDR3 extends over 13 amino acids. Germline lookup yields CDR1 SGHDT and CDR2 YYEEEE. J lost 5 bases, V lost 5 bases, and 5 bases had no gene match. The DNA of the CDR3 is TGTGCCAGCAGTTGGGACAGGGCCCACGAGCAGTACTTC. The encoded protein is CASSWDRAHEQYF. The full variable domain, in which reference TRBV5-6 and TRBJ2-7 provide the parts outside the CDR3, is DAGVTQSPTHLIKTRGQQVTLRCSPKSGHDTVSWYQQALGQGPQFIFQYYEEEERQRGNFPDRFSGHQFPNYSSELNVNALLLGDSALYLCASSWDRAHEQYFGPGTRLTVT.